This TCR beta chain is drawn from a study of a mutant IDH1 vaccine in newly diagnosed glioma. The time point was: week 47, end of study. Vaccination comprised doses that each held 300 ug of mutant IDH1 20-mer peptide, plus topical imiquimod. A remark on this clone: What it binds is unknown.

The method was immunoSEQ multiplex PCR; TCRdb's version includes in-frame clones alone and lacks a portion of them. The sample carries roughly 35,000 clones, roughly 71% recorded once. The CDR3 is 10 residues long. The chain couples TRBV21-1 to TRBJ1-3. TRBV21-1 represents a pseudogene. The sequences come from PBMCs, collected from a glioma patient whose treatment included an IDH1 peptide vaccine. The sequence was obtained from a man between 35 and 55 years old with glioma. CDR3 region: CASTENTIYF. In DNA form, the CDR3 reads TGTGCCAGCACGGAAAACACCATATATTTT.